This TCR beta chain is drawn from a study of PD-1 blockade in classical Hodgkin lymphoma. Whole-study results and caveats: Baseline TCR diversity was reportedly lower in newly diagnosed patients than in healthy donors. It was reported as lower still in relapsed/refractory patients. By cycle point C4D1, TCR diversity had risen significantly in CD4+ cells (but not CD8+ cells). Partial responders and progressors had significantly lower baseline TCR diversity. Nothing has yet pinned down what causes the repertoire differences, possibly disease activity or prior therapy.

The V gene's germline CDR1 is SGHTA and CDR2 FQGNSA. CDR3 length equals 14 residues. V lost 5 bases and J 4 bases, leaving 14 bases between the germline ends. Measured with immunoSEQ multiplex PCR; TCRdb has only the in-frame clones, and not every one. The data show about 98,000 clones, with roughly 79% seen just once and roughly 15% held by the top ten. Each and every patient relapsed after autologous stem cell transplantation, and patients got differing brentuximab vedotin exposure. In the case of this clone: Its target is unknown.

Sample: peripheral blood mononuclear cells (PBMCs), taken before the second cycle of nivolumab. The source of this sequence is a human donor with classical Hodgkin lymphoma. The genes are TRBV7-2 and TRBJ1-1; D not resolved. The CDR3 region has the DNA TGTGCCAGCAGCCCCCAGGTGATTGGCACTGAAGCTTTCTTT. This encodes CASSPQVIGTEAFF.